There are a few counts of the clone carrying this T cell receptor (beta chain). The antigen is undetermined. The data derive from a study of response to subunit inactivated influenza vaccine. Study-level results: Authors suggested seasonal influenza vaccinations each recruit few new T cells.

In TCRdb, the RT-PCR reads were re-called with MiXCR into one record per CDR3 protein. The sample gives about 650,000 distinct CDR3 sequences, about 15% of which show up once; around 7.6% is in the top ten. The length of the CDR3 is 14 residues. From germline, CDR1 is DFQATT and CDR2 SNEGSKA (reference sequence). Trimming removed 5 bases at V and 1 base at J, with 13 bases between. Sample: PBMCs from blood, taken around two weeks before vaccination. V and J are TRBV20-1 and TRBJ2-3; D might be TRBD1 or TRBD2, each matching 7 bases. The clonotype was recovered from a man aged 50-59 years who received an inactivated influenza vaccine. The CDR3 DNA sequence: TGCAGTGCTCAGGGGGGGTTCGGCACAGATACGCAGTATTTT. It encodes CSAQGGFGTDTQYF.